The 25 T cell receptor beta chains listed next were all sequenced from one sample in a study of preoperative IRX-2 immunotherapy in early breast cancer. Indicated treatment: preoperative locoregional IRX-2 cytokine immunotherapy. Using immunoSEQ multiplex PCR, the repertoire was profiled, and TCRdb retains in-frame clones only, with some absent. Counted here are roughly 370 clones, around 86% occurring once; the ten biggest clones make up around 12%. The starting material was tumor tissue, obtained before IRX-2 immunotherapy. Source of these receptors: a human donor with breast cancer.

With respect to this clone: One end of the junction is discordant with germline, which a read error may explain. The chain uses TRBV6-8 and TRBJ1-1; 9 positions match TRBD1. Germline CDR1 is MNHGY and CDR2 is SAAAGT. The CDR3 has 16 residues. The CDR3: CAISRGQGQFNTEAFF. The CDR3 nucleotides are TGTGCCATCAGTAGGGGACAGGGTCAATTCAACACTGAAGCTTTCTTT.

V and J are TRBV6-8 and TRBJ2-7, with a weak D call TRBD1 (5 bases). In germline, CDR1 is MNHGY, CDR2 SAAAGT. V was trimmed by 0 bases and J by 6 bases, leaving 15 bases between them. The CDR3 extends over 15 amino acids. The CDR3 DNA reads as TGTGCCAGCAGTTACTCGGGCCAGGGAAAACCCGAGCAGTACTTC. Translating gives CASSYSGQGKPEQYF.

The rearrangement links TRBV28 to TRBJ1-4; D unresolved. This CDR3 is 18 amino acids long. V lost 1 base and J 4 bases, leaving 19 bases between the germline ends. Per the germline V gene, CDR1 is MDHEN and CDR2 is SYDVKM. The CDR3 DNA sequence: TGTGCCAGCAGTTTATTAGTCGGGTGGGGTACGGGTAATGAAAAACTGTTTTTT. As protein: CASSLLVGWGTGNEKLFF.

The J gene is TRBJ1-4, the V gene TRBV10-2; TRBD1 matches at 7 bases. The CDR3 is 16 residues long. V was pared by 3 bases and J by 8 bases, with 12 bases of the junction left unmatched. Germline assignment: CDR1 WSHSY and CDR2 SAAADI. The CDR3 loop is CASSDLVETGREKLFF. The CDR3 coding sequence is TGCGCCAGCAGTGATCTGGTGGAGACAGGGAGGGAAAAACTGTTTTTT.

Of note for this clone: Its ends do not fully match the called genes, so a read error is possible. The rearrangement uses TRBV6-8 and TRBJ1-2, with D hard to call. The CDR3 is made up of 14 amino acids. Germline V CDR1 and CDR2: MNHGY, SAAAGT. CDR3 DNA: TGTGCCATCAGTAAGATTCGGGATCTCTATGGCTACACCTTC. Protein product: CAISKIRDLYGYTF.

The chain couples TRBV7-6 to TRBJ2-6, with 9 bases aligning to TRBD1. V lost 4 bases, J lost 0 bases, and 4 bases stayed unmatched. Germline CDR1 is SGHVS and CDR2 is FNYEAQ. The CDR3 consists of 17 residues. The CDR3 sequence is CASSSGTGLSGANVLTF. For the CDR3, the DNA is TGTGCCAGCAGCTCCGGGACAGGGCTCTCTGGGGCCAACGTCCTGACTTTC.

The V and J genes are TRBV6-8 and TRBJ1-5, with unresolved D. Germline-derived CDR1 and CDR2 are MNHGY and SAAAGT. This CDR3 has 12 amino acids. With 6 bases removed from V and 7 bases from J, the gap between germline ends came to 10 bases. CDR3 nucleotides: TGTGCCAGCAGCGAACGCGTCCAGCCCCAGCATTTT. It specifies CASSERVQPQHF.

The rearrangement uses TRBV28 and TRBJ1-2; D unclear. CDR1 and CDR2 from the germline V gene are MDHEN and SYDVKM. V was clipped by 7 bases and J by 5 bases, with 17 bases between them. This CDR3 is 14 amino acids long. The CDR3 nucleotides read TGTGCCAGCATACCCTCGCTGAGGCGATATGGCTACACCTTC. Protein sequence: CASIPSLRRYGYTF.

The chain recombines TRBV28 with TRBJ2-1, with D unresolved. CDR3 length: 14 residues. Germline V gene lookup returns CDR1 MDHEN and CDR2 SYDVKM. V was pared by 2 bases and J by 4 bases, with 9 bases between. CDR3 sequence (DNA): TGTGCCAGCAGTTTACCTCTAGGGTACAATGAGCAGTTCTTC. This encodes CASSLPLGYNEQFF.

The chain has TRBV22-1 and TRBJ2-5. TRBV22-1 is listed as a pseudogene. The CDR3 covers 13 residues. In DNA form, the CDR3 reads TGTGCCAGCAGTTCCTTATACCAAGAGACCCAGTACTTC. It translates to CASSSLYQETQYF.

The chain carries TRBV18 and TRBJ1-1, with D possibly matching TRBD1 (5 bases). Per germline, CDR1 KGHSH and CDR2 LQKENI. The V gene lost 1 base and the J gene lost 6 bases, with 9 bases spanning the gap. The CDR3 is 13 residues long. The CDR3 here is CASSPRGIAEAFF. CDR3 in DNA: TGTGCCAGCTCACCACGGGGGATCGCTGAAGCTTTCTTT. Looking up the rest from reference TRBV18 and TRBJ1-1 gives the full variable domain: NAGVMQNPRHLVRRRGQEARLRCSPMKGHSHVYWYRQLPEEGLKFMVYLQKENIIDESGMPKERFSAEFPKEGPSILRIQQVVRGDSAAYFCASSPRGIAEAFFGQGTRLTVV.

This clone was recorded once. This chain links TRBV19 with TRBJ1-4; D gene unclear. With 5 bases removed from V and 3 bases from J, the gap between germline ends came to 10 bases. This CDR3 contains 14 residues. Germline CDR1 and CDR2: LNHDA and SQIVND (reference sequence). CDR3 DNA: TGTGCCAGTAGTCTCGGACCGCCTAATGAAAAACTGTTTTTT. This codes for CASSLGPPNEKLFF.

This clone turned up a few times. The gene calls are TRBV10-3 and TRBJ2-5; TRBD2 matches at 7 bases. This CDR3 is built from 16 residues. The V gene's germline CDR1 is ENHRY and CDR2 SYGVKD. J lost 4 bases, V lost 2 bases, and 10 bases had no gene match. CDR3 DNA sequence: TGTGCCATCAGTGAGCAGCGGGGAGTACAGAGAGAGACCCAGTACTTC. Amino acids: CAISEQRGVQRETQYF.

The rearrangement joins TRBV5-1 to TRBJ2-2; TRBD2 aligns across 12 bases. The germline gives CDR1 SGHRS, CDR2 YFSETQ. J was trimmed by 4 bases and V by 3 bases; bases with no gene match: 1. The CDR3 consists of 15 residues. CDR3 in amino acids: CASSWGLAGTGELFF. The CDR3 DNA reads as TGCGCCAGCAGCTGGGGACTAGCGGGCACCGGGGAGCTGTTTTTT.

The genes are TRBV11-3 and TRBJ2-1; D ambiguous. CDR3 size: 15 residues. V shed 3 bases and J shed 2 bases, with 11 bases lying between them. Per germline, CDR1 SGHNT and CDR2 YENEEA. CDR3 in amino acids: CASSLGSGTYNEQFF. In DNA, the CDR3 is TGTGCCAGCAGCTTGGGATCGGGCACCTACAATGAGCAGTTCTTC.

The chain uses TRBV19 and TRBJ2-1, with D possibly matching TRBD2 (5 bases). The length of the CDR3 is 15 residues. V was pared by 6 bases and J by 0 bases, with 12 bases between. Germline lookup yields CDR1 LNHDA and CDR2 SQIVND (reference sequence). The CDR3 bases are TGTGCCAGTAGACTTTGGGAGAGCTCCTACAATGAGCAGTTCTTC. Amino acids: CASRLWESSYNEQFF.

The chain uses TRBV5-1 and TRBJ2-3; 8 nucleotides agree with TRBD2. CDR3 size: 18 residues. V was pared by 0 bases and J by 6 bases, with 15 bases of the junction left unmatched. Germline CDR1 and CDR2: SGHRS and YFSETQ. CDR3 coding DNA: TGCGCCAGCAGCTTGGCGGGGGTCGGCGGGAGGACTATGGATACGCAGTATTTT. It encodes CASSLAGVGGRTMDTQYF.

V and J are TRBV11-3 and TRBJ2-7, with 8 bases fitting TRBD1. Per the germline V gene, CDR1 is SGHNT and CDR2 is YENEEA. Losses at the gene ends were 1 base for V and 5 bases for J; bases not matched to a gene: 7. There are 15 residues in the CDR3. The CDR3 DNA reads as TGTGCCAGCAGCTTAGTAACGACAGGGGCACACGAGCAGTACTTC. Its protein is CASSLVTTGAHEQYF.

CDR3 coding DNA: TGTGCCAGCAGTTACGCGAGCTCTGGAAACACCATATATTTT. Translation gives CASSYASSGNTIYF. V usage is TRBV6-8 and J usage is TRBJ1-3, with D uncertain. Looked up from germline, CDR1 is MNHGY and CDR2 is SAAAGT. This CDR3 spans 14 amino acids. V dropped 2 bases and J dropped 0 bases, with 5 bases sitting between them.

V is TRBV11-3 and J is TRBJ1-1; D is unresolved. Germline loops: CDR1 SGHNT, CDR2 YENEEA. The CDR3 length is 14 residues. V lost 1 base, J lost 6 bases, and 12 bases lay in between. Here the CDR3 reads CASSLVADHAEAFF. The DNA of the CDR3 is TGTGCCAGCAGCTTAGTAGCCGATCACGCTGAAGCTTTCTTT.

This clone was seen only once. V gene TRBV6-8 combines with J gene TRBJ1-1, with a possible D match to TRBD1 (6 bases). This CDR3 contains 13 residues. Deletions cut 6 bases from V and 3 bases from J, with 11 bases between. Per germline, CDR1 MNHGY and CDR2 SAAAGT. DNA for the CDR3: TGTGCCAGCAGGGACAGCCCATACACTGAAGCTTTCTTT. It is translated as CASRDSPYTEAFF.

CDR3 DNA: TGTGCCAGCAGTGCCGGGACAACGAACACCGGGGAGCTGTTTTTT. Its translation is CASSAGTTNTGELFF. The chain couples TRBV6-8 to TRBJ2-2; TRBD1 might be the D (6 bases). This CDR3 is 15 amino acids long. V was trimmed by 5 bases and J by 0 bases, leaving 10 bases between them. Looked up from germline, CDR1 is MNHGY and CDR2 is SAAAGT.

This clone was seen more than once but under ten times. V gene TRBV28 combines with J gene TRBJ1-2, with D tentatively TRBD1 (5 bases). Germline loops: CDR1 MDHEN, CDR2 SYDVKM. The CDR3 contains 14 residues. V was cut by 7 bases and J by 2 bases, with 14 bases left in between. The CDR3 coding sequence is TGTGCCAGCACCCTCCTCGGGGACAACTATGGCTACACCTTC. This gives the protein CASTLLGDNYGYTF.

The gene calls are TRBV7-8 and TRBJ2-7, with a weak D call TRBD1 (6 bases). Deletions cut 5 bases from V and 4 bases from J, with 15 bases between. Per the germline V gene, CDR1 is SGHVS and CDR2 is FQNEAQ. The length of the CDR3 is 14 residues. This CDR3 is CASSGEGGVYEQYF. In DNA, the CDR3 is TGTGCCAGCAGCGGGGAAGGGGGAGTATACGAGCAGTACTTC.

CDR3 in amino acids: CASGFSGGYGYTF. The CDR3 DNA reads as TGTGCTAGTGGTTTCTCCGGAGGCTATGGCTACACCTTC. The chain couples TRBV12-5 to TRBJ1-2, with no clear D. The CDR3 totals 13 residues. Germline loops: CDR1 LGHNT, CDR2 FRNRAP. Trimming pared 3 bases from V and 4 bases from J, leaving 9 bases between.